This T cell receptor (beta chain) is from a study of T cell changes during pregnancy in multiple sclerosis. Clones were sequenced by immunoSEQ multiplex PCR, and TCRdb holds only the in-frame ones, with some missing. This table holds 55,000 to 75,000 clones, under 95% found once. This CDR3 spans 15 amino acids. The V gene end was trimmed by 2 bases and the J gene end by 7 bases; junction bases not matched to a gene: 10. CDR1 MNHEY and CDR2 SVGAGI come from the germline V gene. The receptor's source is a female donor with multiple sclerosis, enrolled in a pregnancy study. V and J are TRBV6-5 and TRBJ1-2; 7 positions agree with TRBD1. The sample in question was peripheral blood, obtained after pregnancy. The CDR3 nucleotides read TGTGCCAGCAGTTACACCGCGACAGGGAATAGTGGCTACACCTTC. Translating gives CASSYTATGNSGYTF.